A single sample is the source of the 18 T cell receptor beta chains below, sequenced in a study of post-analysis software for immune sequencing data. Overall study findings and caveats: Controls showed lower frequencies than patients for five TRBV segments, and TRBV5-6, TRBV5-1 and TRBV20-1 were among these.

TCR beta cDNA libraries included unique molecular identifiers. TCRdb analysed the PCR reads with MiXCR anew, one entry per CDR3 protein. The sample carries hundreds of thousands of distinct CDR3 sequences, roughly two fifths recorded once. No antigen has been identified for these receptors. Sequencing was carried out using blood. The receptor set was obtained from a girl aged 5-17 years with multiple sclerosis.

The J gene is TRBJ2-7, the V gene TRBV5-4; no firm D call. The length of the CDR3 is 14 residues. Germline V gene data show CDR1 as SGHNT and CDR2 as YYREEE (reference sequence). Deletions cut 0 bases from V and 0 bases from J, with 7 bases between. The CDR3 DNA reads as TGTGCCAGCAGCTTGGACGCTCTCTCCTACGAGCAGTACTTC. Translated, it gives CASSLDALSYEQYF.

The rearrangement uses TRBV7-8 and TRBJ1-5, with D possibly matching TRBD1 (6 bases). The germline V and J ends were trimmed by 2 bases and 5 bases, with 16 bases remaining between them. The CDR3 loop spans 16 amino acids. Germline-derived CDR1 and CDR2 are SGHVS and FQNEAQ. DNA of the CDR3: TGTGCCAGCAGCTTACGGGCAGGGGCCCCCGATCAGCCCCAGCATTTT. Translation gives CASSLRAGAPDQPQHF.

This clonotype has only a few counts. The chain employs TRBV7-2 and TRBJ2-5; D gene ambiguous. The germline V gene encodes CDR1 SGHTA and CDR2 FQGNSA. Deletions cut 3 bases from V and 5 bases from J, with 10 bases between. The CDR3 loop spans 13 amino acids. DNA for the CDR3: TGTGCCAGCAGCTTCAGTATTGATGAGACCCAGTACTTC. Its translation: CASSFSIDETQYF.

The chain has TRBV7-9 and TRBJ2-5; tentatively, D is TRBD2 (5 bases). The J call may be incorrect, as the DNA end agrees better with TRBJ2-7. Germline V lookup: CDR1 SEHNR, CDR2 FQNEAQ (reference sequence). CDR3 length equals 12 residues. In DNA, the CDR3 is TGTGCCAGCAGCGGCTACGGGGACGAGCAGTACTTC. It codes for CASSGYGDEQYF.

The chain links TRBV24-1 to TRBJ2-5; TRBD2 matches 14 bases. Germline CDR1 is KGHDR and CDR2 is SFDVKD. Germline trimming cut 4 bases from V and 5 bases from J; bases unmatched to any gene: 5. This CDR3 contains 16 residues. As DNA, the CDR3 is TGTGCCACCAGTGACCCGGGACTAGCGGGAGTGGAGACCCAGTACTTC. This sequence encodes CATSDPGLAGVETQYF.

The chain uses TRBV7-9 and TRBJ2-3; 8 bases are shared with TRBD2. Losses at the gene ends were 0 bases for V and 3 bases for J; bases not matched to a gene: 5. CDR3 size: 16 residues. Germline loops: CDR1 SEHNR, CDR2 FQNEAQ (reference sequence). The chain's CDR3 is CASSLATGGRTDTQYF. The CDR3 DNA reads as TGTGCCAGCAGCTTAGCGACGGGGGGGCGTACAGATACGCAGTATTTT.

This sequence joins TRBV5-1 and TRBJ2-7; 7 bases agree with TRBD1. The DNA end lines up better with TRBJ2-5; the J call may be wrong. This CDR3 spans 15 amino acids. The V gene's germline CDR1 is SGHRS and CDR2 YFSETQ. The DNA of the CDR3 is TGCGCCAGCAGCCCCGGGGACAGTACTCAAGAGACCCAGTACTTC. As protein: CASSPGDSTQETQYF.

Written as DNA, the CDR3 is TGTGCCAGCAGCCCGACAGAGAATACGCAGTATTTT. Its translation: CASSPTENTQYF. The chain recombines TRBV5-5 with TRBJ2-3, with D possibly TRBD1 on 5 matching bases. This CDR3 has 12 residues. V was trimmed by 4 bases and J by 7 bases, leaving 10 bases between them. Germline CDR1 is SGHKS and CDR2 is YYEKEE (reference sequence). Together with reference TRBV5-5 and TRBJ2-3, the CDR3 gives the full variable domain: DAGVTQSPTHLIKTRGQQVTLRCSPISGHKSVSWYQQVLGQGPQFIFQYYEKEERGRGNFPDRFSARQFPNYSSELNVNALLLGDSALYLCASSPTENTQYFGPGTRLTVL.

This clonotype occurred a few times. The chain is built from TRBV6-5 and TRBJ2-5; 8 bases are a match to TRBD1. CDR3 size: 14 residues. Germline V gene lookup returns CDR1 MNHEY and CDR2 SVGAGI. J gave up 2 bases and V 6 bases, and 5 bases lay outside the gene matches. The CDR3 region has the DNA TGTGCCAGCAGCGGACAGGGTTCGCAAGAGACCCAGTACTTC. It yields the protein CASSGQGSQETQYF.

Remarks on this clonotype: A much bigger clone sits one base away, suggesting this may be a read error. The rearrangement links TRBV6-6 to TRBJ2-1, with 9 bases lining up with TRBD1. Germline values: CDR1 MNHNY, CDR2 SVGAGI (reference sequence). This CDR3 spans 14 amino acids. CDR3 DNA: TGTGCCAGCAGATATAGGGACAGGGATAATGGGCAGTTCTTC. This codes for CASRYRDRDNGQFF.

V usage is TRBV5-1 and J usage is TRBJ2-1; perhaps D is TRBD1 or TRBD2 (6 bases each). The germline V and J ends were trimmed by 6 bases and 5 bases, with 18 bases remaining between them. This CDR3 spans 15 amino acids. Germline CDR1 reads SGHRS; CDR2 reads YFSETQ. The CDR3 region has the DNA TGCGCCAGCACCTTCGGAGGGGGGACCCACAATGAGCAGTTCTTC. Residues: CASTFGGGTHNEQFF.

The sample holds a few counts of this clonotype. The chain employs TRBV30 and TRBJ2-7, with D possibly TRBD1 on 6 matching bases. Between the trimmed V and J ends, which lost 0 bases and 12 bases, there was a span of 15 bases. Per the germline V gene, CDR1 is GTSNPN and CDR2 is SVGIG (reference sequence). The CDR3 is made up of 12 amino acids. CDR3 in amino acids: CAWSVQGDYLYF. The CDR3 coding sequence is TGTGCCTGGAGTGTACAGGGAGACTACCTGTACTTC.

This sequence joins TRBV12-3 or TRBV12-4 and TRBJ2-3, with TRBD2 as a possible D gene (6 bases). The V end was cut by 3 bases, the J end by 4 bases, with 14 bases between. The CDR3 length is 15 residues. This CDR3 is CASSFRELFADTQYF. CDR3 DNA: TGTGCCAGCAGTTTCCGGGAGCTATTCGCAGATACGCAGTATTTT.

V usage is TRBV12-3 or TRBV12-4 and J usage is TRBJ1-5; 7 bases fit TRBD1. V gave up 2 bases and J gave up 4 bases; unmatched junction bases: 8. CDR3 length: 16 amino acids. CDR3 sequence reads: CASSLTRQGGNQPQHF. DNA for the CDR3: TGTGCCAGCAGTTTAACCCGACAGGGTGGGAATCAGCCCCAGCATTTT.

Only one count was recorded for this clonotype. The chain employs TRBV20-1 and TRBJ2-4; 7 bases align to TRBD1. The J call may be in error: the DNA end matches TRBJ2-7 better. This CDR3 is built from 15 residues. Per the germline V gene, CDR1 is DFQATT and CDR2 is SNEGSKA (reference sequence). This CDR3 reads CSAGSPGQAINEQYF. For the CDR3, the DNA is TGCAGTGCTGGTTCCCCAGGACAGGCTATCAACGAGCAGTACTTC.

CDR3 loop: CASSAGGYGYTF. The CDR3 nucleotides read TGTGCCAGCTCTGCAGGTGGCTATGGCTACACCTTC. This chain links TRBV25-1 with TRBJ1-2; no firm D call. V lost 8 bases, J lost 4 bases, and 11 bases lay in between. The germline V gene has CDR1 MGHDK and CDR2 SYGVNS. The CDR3 has 12 residues.

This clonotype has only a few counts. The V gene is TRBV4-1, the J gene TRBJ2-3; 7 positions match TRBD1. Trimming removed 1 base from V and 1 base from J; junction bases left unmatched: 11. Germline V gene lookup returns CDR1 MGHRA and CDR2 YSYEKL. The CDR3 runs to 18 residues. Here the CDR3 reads CASSQGRLTGIGTDTQYF. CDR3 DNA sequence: TGCGCCAGCAGCCAAGGCCGCCTGACAGGGATTGGCACAGATACGCAGTATTTT.

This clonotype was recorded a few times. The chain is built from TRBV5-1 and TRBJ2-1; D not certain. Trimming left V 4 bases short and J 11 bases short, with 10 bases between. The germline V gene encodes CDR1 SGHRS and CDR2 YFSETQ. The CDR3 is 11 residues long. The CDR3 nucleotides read TGCGCCAGCAGCCTGCCTCGAAAGCAGTTCTTC. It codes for CASSLPRKQFF.